The text below deals with one T cell receptor (beta chain). Its recognized antigen is unknown. No per-base quality is available; no much larger clone lies one base away. CDR1 and CDR2 are drawn from the germline V gene: KGHDR, SFDVKD. Ends trimmed: V by 3 bases, J by 1 base; bases unmatched to a gene: 2. The CDR3 runs 16 residues from the cysteine to the phenylalanine. Just CDR3 DNA is preserved here, 48 bases in frame from base 1. The collaborating institutions used their own protocols to collect whole blood in K2EDTA tubes. For TCRbeta analysis, collaborator samples were shipped as frozen whole blood, as isolated PBMCs, or as DNA extracted from either sample type. This sample was taken from a study of blood T cell repertoires in COVID-19 (dated by TCRdb to 2018 to 2020). Study-wide context: The collaborator samples originated in the United States, Italy and Spain and spanned the acute and convalescent phases of COVID-19. The prospective study material was composed of cDNA or gDNA derived from T cells, B-cell-depleted T cells, or PBMCs. Subjects who had been exposed to COVID-19, were actively infected with it, or had recovered from it provided the deeply sampled blood TCRbeta repertoires that made up the dataset. The repertoires were released in a freely available public database intended as a resource for research on the immune response to SARS-CoV-2. The samples were drawn from two sources: the first 160 participants of the ongoing ImmuneRACE study, and over 1,000 subjects contributed by 6 global collaborators. Sample metadata almost always included a de-identified subject ID, COVID-19 status, age in years and sex. HLA class I and class II types, where available, came from metadata supplied by the sample provider rather than from assay-based typing. Study-wide conclusions, independent of this receptor: The amount of clinical and demographic metadata varied by source and participant and was provided uncurated.

TCRbeta CDR3 regions were amplified from genomic DNA by means of the immunoSEQ Assay, a bias-controlled multiplex PCR. Under the source paper's analysis protocol: The number of nucleated cells in each sample was estimated by amplification of reference gene primers within the assay. To quantify the absolute abundance of each unique TCRbeta CDR3 rearrangement, sequence reads were collapsed and filtered. For each sample, productive Simpson clonality was calculated as the square root of Simpson's diversity index over productive rearrangements. TCRdb obtained this table from immuneACCESS and retained in-frame rearrangements with V and J assigned. These tables miss some clones; where compared with another copy, unresolved V genes account for less than half of the shortfall, and the remainder is unexplained. V and J calls and clone size are those listed in that table; D and trimming were worked out from the DNA. A total of roughly 67,000 clones appear in this sample, roughly 72% of them only once. The ten largest clones capture about 6.4% of the sample.

Sequences were obtained from peripheral blood. The clonotype was recovered from a woman between 45 and 60 years old with active or convalescent COVID-19. The rearranged chain carries TRBV24-1 and TRBJ2-2; 9 bases in between match TRBD1. The CDR3 sequence is CATSDPGQGNTGELFF. In nucleotide form, the sequence is TGTGCCACCAGTGATCCGGGACAGGGGAACACCGGGGAGCTGTTTTTT.